A selection of T cell receptor beta chains follows, all from one sample in a study of identical twins. MiXCR, applied by TCRdb to the 5' RACE reads, yields one record per CDR3 protein. The sample yields about 570,000 distinct CDR3 sequences, over 8.5% seen once. These data also featured in a second study, about yellow fever vaccine responses in identical twins.

The specimen was PBMCs. The receptors here all came from a woman aged 18-29 years in good health. Each CDR3 is given with its conserved first and last residue. Each record gives: J gene, V gene, D gene, CDR3 protein. The D gene is left open where the match is weak.

>TRBJ2-7|TRBV20-1|.
CSARGLTGQYF
>TRBJ1-1|TRBV6-2/TRBV6-3|TRBD1
CASRKDRANTEAFF
>TRBJ2-3|TRBV7-9|.
CASRSSGSSTDTQYF
>TRBJ2-7|TRBV7-2|.
CASSLEEGDYEQYF
>TRBJ2-1|TRBV7-9|.
CASSLVPSSTHEQFF
>TRBJ2-1|TRBV29-1|TRBD2
CSVEGVAGGPKYNEQFF
>TRBJ2-5|TRBV7-9|TRBD2
CASSPSGRAGRETQYF
>TRBJ2-6|TRBV15|.
CATSREAGPGANVLTF
>TRBJ2-7|TRBV7-6|TRBD1
CASSQDRERYEQYF
>TRBJ2-7|TRBV12-3/TRBV12-4|TRBD1
CASSPREGQGVREQYF
>TRBJ2-3|TRBV7-8|.
CASSLDGPLNLPDTQYF
>TRBJ2-2|TRBV29-1|TRBD1
CSAEQNRDSLGRELFF
>TRBJ2-7|TRBV2|TRBD2
CASSEARTPRRPGLPYEQYF
>TRBJ1-6|TRBV28|.
CASSLWDGNSPLHF
>TRBJ2-1|TRBV27|.
CASRYGVINEQFF
>TRBJ2-3|TRBV20-1|.
CSARGVQPHTPTDTQYF
>TRBJ2-3|TRBV6-5|TRBD2
CASSYRSGGGTDTQYF
>TRBJ1-1|TRBV15|.
CATMGVNTEAFF
>TRBJ1-1|TRBV28|.
CASSPDSGTLNTEAFF
>TRBJ1-6|TRBV20-1|TRBD1
CSATAGTGGYNSPLHF
>TRBJ2-5|TRBV10-3|TRBD1
CAISRTGQDETQYF
>TRBJ1-2|TRBV28|TRBD1
CASSTGGYGYTF